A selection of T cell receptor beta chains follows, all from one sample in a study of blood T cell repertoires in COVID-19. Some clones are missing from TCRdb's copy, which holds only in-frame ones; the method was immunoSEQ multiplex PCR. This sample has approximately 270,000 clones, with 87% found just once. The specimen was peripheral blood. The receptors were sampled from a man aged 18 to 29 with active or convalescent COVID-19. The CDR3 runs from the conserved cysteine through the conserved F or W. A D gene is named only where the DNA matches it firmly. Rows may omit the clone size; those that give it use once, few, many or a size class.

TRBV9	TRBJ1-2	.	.	TGTGCCAGCAACCCCGGGAGAGCCTCTAACTATGGCTACACCTTC	CASNPGRASNYGYTF
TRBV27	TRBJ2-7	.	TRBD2	TGTGCCAGCGGAGTGGGGGTCGCCTTAACCGGGACTAGCGGGACTCGGTACGAGCAGTACTTC	CASGVGVALTGTSGTRYEQYF
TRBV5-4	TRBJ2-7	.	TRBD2	TGTGCCAGCAGCTTGGGTAGCGGGGGGGCCCTCGAGCAGTACTTC	CASSLGSGGALEQYF
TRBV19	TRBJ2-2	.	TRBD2	TGTGCCAGTTCCCAGTTCCGAGCGGGAGGGCGAGCCGGGGAGCTGTTTTTT	CASSQFRAGGRAGELFF
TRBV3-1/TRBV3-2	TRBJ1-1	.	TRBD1	TGTGCCAGCAGCCAAGCAGGACAGGGGGCTGAAGCTTTCTTT	CASSQAGQGAEAFF
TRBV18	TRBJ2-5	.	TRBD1	TGTGCCAGCTCACCAAGGTCGGACAGGGGGCGAGAGACCCAGTACTTC	CASSPRSDRGRETQYF
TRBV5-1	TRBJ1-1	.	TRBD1	TGCGCCAGCAGCCTGGACAGGGGCGCTGAAGCTTTCTTT	CASSLDRGAEAFF
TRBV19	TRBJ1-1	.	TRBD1	TGTGCCAGTACCCTTCGGACAGGGGGCTATTTAAATGGGAACACTGAAGCTTTCTTT	CASTLRTGGYLNGNTEAFF
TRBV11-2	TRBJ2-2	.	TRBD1	TGTGCCAGCAGCTTACAGACAGGGTCAAACACCGGGGAGCTGTTTTTT	CASSLQTGSNTGELFF
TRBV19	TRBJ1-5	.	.	TGTGCCAGTAGTACCACAGGGAGAAATCAGCCCCAGCATTTT	CASSTTGRNQPQHF
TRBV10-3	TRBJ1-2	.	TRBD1	TGTGCCATCAGTGAAGTATCGGGACAGGGAAACTATGGCTACACCTTC	CAISEVSGQGNYGYTF
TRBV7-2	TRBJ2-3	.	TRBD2	TGTGCCAGCAGCCTACTAGCGGGGGGGCCCAACACAGATACGCAGTATTTT	CASSLLAGGPNTDTQYF
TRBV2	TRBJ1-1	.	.	TGTGCCAGCAGCTTTACTGCTGAAGCTTTCTTT	CASSFTAEAFF
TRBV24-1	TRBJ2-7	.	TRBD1	TGTGCCACCAGGGGACAGGGGACCTACGAGCAGTACTTC	CATRGQGTYEQYF
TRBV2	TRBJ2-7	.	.	TGTGCCAGCAGTGACCGGGTCACAGGGACGGAGCAGTACTTC	CASSDRVTGTEQYF
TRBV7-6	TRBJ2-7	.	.	TGTGCCAGCAGCGAGAGTCCTGGTAAAACCTCCTACGAGCAGTACTTC	CASSESPGKTSYEQYF
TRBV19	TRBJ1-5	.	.	TGTGCCAGTAGTCTGGACAGCAACGGGAATCAGCCCCAGCATTTT	CASSLDSNGNQPQHF
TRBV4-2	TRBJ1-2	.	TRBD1	TGTGCCAGCAGCCCCCAGGACAGGGGCTACACCTTC	CASSPQDRGYTF
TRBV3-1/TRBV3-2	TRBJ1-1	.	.	TGTGCCAGCAGCCAAGCCCAGGGCAGGGAAGCTTTCTTT	CASSQAQGREAFF
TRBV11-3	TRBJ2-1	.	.	TGTGCCAGCAGCTTCACACCCTCCAATGAGCAGTTCTTC	CASSFTPSNEQFF
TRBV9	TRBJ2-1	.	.	TGTGCCAGCAGCGTAGATGCTGCCTATAGGGGCAATGAGCAGTTCTTC	CASSVDAAYRGNEQFF
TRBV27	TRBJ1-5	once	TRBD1	TGTGCCAGCCGTTCTACTTTATCCAACAGGGGGACAGGCAATCAGCCCCAGCATTTT	CASRSTLSNRGTGNQPQHF
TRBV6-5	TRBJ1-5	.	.	TGTGCCAGCAGTTACTCCGGGACATTCTCCCAGCCCCAGCATTTT	CASSYSGTFSQPQHF
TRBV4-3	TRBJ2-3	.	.	TGCGCCAGCAGCCCCGGGGGAGCGACAGATACGCAGTATTTT	CASSPGGATDTQYF
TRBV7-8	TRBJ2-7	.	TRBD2	TGTGCCAGCAGCCAACAGACTAGCGGGAGAACTGAGCAGTACTTC	CASSQQTSGRTEQYF
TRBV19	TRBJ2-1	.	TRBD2	TGTGCCAGTAGTATGGCGGGGAGGGCCCTCGGGAACAATGAGCAGTTCTTC	CASSMAGRALGNNEQFF
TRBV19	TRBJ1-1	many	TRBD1	TGTGCCAGTAGGAGGACAGGGTTTGAAGCTTTCTTT	CASRRTGFEAFF
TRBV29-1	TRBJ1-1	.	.	TGCAGCGTATCAGTTGCGAACACTGAAGCTTTCTTT	CSVSVANTEAFF
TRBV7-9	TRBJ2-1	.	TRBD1	TGTGCCAGCAGCCCACAGGGGACAGTAAGCTCCTACAATGAGCAGTTCTTC	CASSPQGTVSSYNEQFF
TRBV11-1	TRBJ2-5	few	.	TGTGCCAGCAGCCTACGACTGGCCCCCCAAGAGACCCAGTACTTC	CASSLRLAPQETQYF
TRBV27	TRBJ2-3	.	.	TGTGCCAGCAGTATCCCCGAGCGGGCTGGTACGCAGTATTTT	CASSIPERAGTQYF
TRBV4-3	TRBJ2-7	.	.	TGCGCCAGCAGCCAAGAAAGATCGGTCTCCTACGAGCAGTACTTC	CASSQERSVSYEQYF
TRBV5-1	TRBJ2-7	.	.	TGCGCCAGTGAGGATTCCTCCTACGAGCAGTACTTC	CASEDSSYEQYF
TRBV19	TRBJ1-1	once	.	TGTGCCAGTAGTCCCCGGGACGGGAGGTCGGCTTTCTTT	CASSPRDGRSAFF
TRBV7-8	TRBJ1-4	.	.	TGTGCCAGCAGCCCCCTCGGGACTGGAGGCCTCTCGGGAGAAAAACTGTTTTTT	CASSPLGTGGLSGEKLFF
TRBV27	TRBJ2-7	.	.	TGTGCCAGCAGTTCAAGACTAGACTCCTACGAGCAGTACTTC	CASSSRLDSYEQYF
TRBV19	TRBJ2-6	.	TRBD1	TGTGCCAGTAGCAAGGACAGGGCTGGGGCCAACGTCCTGACTTTC	CASSKDRAGANVLTF
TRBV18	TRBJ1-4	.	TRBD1	TGTGCCAGCTCACCAAGGGACAGGGGGTATGAAAAACTGTTTTTT	CASSPRDRGYEKLFF
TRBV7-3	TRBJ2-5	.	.	TGTGCCAGCAGCCGGACCCGGGAGGAGACCCAGTACTTC	CASSRTREETQYF
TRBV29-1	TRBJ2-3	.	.	TGCAGCGTTGAAGAGTCTAGCCGCACAGATACGCAGTATTTT	CSVEESSRTDTQYF
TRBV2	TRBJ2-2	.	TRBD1	TGTGCCAGCAGCCCGGGACAGGGGACCGGGGAGCTGTTTTTT	CASSPGQGTGELFF
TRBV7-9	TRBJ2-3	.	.	TGTGCCAGCAGCCCCCTCACCGGGAGAACTAGCACAGATACGCAGTATTTT	CASSPLTGRTSTDTQYF
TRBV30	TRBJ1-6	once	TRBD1	TGTGCCTGGAGCCGACAGGGAAAAATTGATCCCCTCCACTTT	CAWSRQGKIDPLHF
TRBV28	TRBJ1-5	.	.	TGTGCCAGCAGCACAAGGGGGCCCCAGCATTTT	CASSTRGPQHF
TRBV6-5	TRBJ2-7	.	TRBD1	TGTGCCAGCAGGGACAGGGGCCCCTACGAGCAGTACTTC	CASRDRGPYEQYF
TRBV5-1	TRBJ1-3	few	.	TGCGCCAGCAGCTTGGGTGTCTCCCAGGCAAACACCATATATTTT	CASSLGVSQANTIYF
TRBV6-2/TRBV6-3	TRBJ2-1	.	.	TGTGCCAGCAGCCCGCTGGGCGGGGGCAACAATGAGCAGTTCTTC	CASSPLGGGNNEQFF
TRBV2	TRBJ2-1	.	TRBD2	TGTGCCAGCAGTTACTCGGGACTAGCGGGGGTTTACAATGAGCAGTTCTTC	CASSYSGLAGVYNEQFF